A selection of T cell receptor beta chains follows, all from one sample in a study of cytomegalovirus exposure and HLA in healthy donors. Only in-frame clones appear in the TCRdb table, and some are missing; sequencing was by immunoSEQ multiplex PCR. The sample consists of approximately 170,000 clones, under 90% of them appearing once. The source material was PBMCs. All receptors derive from a male donor in good health and CMV-seronegative. The conserved cysteine and the conserved F or W are not part of the CDR3 here. The order of the fields is CDR3 length, J gene, V gene, CDR3 protein.

len: 12
j_gene: TRBJ1-2
v_gene: TRBV9
CDR3aa: ASSVGDKDYGYT

len: 12
j_gene: TRBJ2-7
v_gene: TRBV11-2
CDR3aa: ASSLGPGGYEQY

len: 15
j_gene: TRBJ2-3
v_gene: TRBV7-3
CDR3aa: ASSFQVAGGLPPSQY

len: 14
j_gene: TRBJ2-3
v_gene: TRBV7-2
CDR3aa: ASSRRRDYNTDTQY

len: 13
j_gene: TRBJ2-5
v_gene: TRBV9
CDR3aa: ASSGSGRHQETQY

len: 15
j_gene: TRBJ2-3
v_gene: TRBV7-9
CDR3aa: ASSLGVGGRAPDTQY

len: 12
j_gene: TRBJ2-2
v_gene: TRBV27
CDR3aa: ASTGTENTGELF

len: 16
j_gene: TRBJ2-3
v_gene: TRBV27
CDR3aa: ASSLSMVWGLVPDTQY

len: 14
j_gene: TRBJ2-7
v_gene: TRBV19
CDR3aa: ASSMTGGRRYYEQY

len: 13
j_gene: TRBJ1-5
v_gene: TRBV6-5
CDR3aa: ASSYTGQVGQPQH

len: 13
j_gene: TRBJ2-7
v_gene: TRBV2
CDR3aa: ASRRDRGLTYEQY

len: 12
j_gene: TRBJ2-5
v_gene: TRBV15
CDR3aa: ATSSLAGGETQY

len: 13
j_gene: TRBJ1-3
v_gene: TRBV30
CDR3aa: AWNKARGTGNTIY

len: 15
j_gene: TRBJ1-4
v_gene: TRBV7-8
CDR3aa: ASSLVRVRGRDEKLF

len: 11
j_gene: TRBJ2-7
v_gene: TRBV19
CDR3aa: ASRGRGAYEQY

len: 14
j_gene: TRBJ1-1
v_gene: TRBV29-1
CDR3aa: SASRGGFGMNTEAF

len: 9
j_gene: TRBJ2-7
v_gene: TRBV29-1
CDR3aa: SVALADEQY

len: 11
j_gene: TRBJ2-2
v_gene: TRBV11-2
CDR3aa: ASSLRETGELF

len: 11
j_gene: TRBJ2-3
v_gene: TRBV6-5
CDR3aa: ASSYSGAGTQY

len: 12
j_gene: TRBJ1-2
v_gene: TRBV6-5
CDR3aa: ASSMRLANYGYT

len: 13
j_gene: .
v_gene: TRBV25-1
CDR3aa: ASSAPRQGAYEQY

len: 14
j_gene: TRBJ2-7
v_gene: TRBV7-8
CDR3aa: ASSPTRDRGHQEQY

len: 14
j_gene: TRBJ1-2
v_gene: TRBV6-5
CDR3aa: ASSYGGLGGQYGYT

len: 13
j_gene: TRBJ2-6
v_gene: TRBV28
CDR3aa: ASRRGGSGANVLT

len: 13
j_gene: TRBJ2-7
v_gene: TRBV30
CDR3aa: AWSVIAGGPYEQY

len: 11
j_gene: TRBJ2-3
v_gene: TRBV30
CDR3aa: AVGATGGDTQY

len: 12
j_gene: TRBJ2-7
v_gene: TRBV9
CDR3aa: ASSVTSGSYEQY

len: 10
j_gene: TRBJ1-2
v_gene: TRBV19
CDR3aa: ASKDTGYGYT

len: 14
j_gene: TRBJ1-2
v_gene: TRBV4-2
CDR3aa: ASSQIWTGDSDGYT

len: 10
j_gene: TRBJ1-5
v_gene: TRBV7-6
CDR3aa: ASSLGGGPQH

len: 14
j_gene: TRBJ2-3
v_gene: TRBV18
CDR3aa: ASSPRISSGTDTQY

len: 11
j_gene: TRBJ2-3
v_gene: TRBV7-3
CDR3aa: ASSSTYTDTQY